This TCR beta chain stems from a study of T cell changes during pregnancy in multiple sclerosis. The assay was immunoSEQ multiplex PCR, and TCRdb's table has in-frame clones only and misses some. The sample lists around 66,000 clones; 75% to 95% were seen once. This clone was seen once. The CDR3 contains 17 residues. CDR1 and CDR2 (germline): SGHTA, FQGNSA. Trimming cost V 5 bases and J 5 bases, with 24 bases left between them. This sequence originates from a female donor in good health, enrolled as a control in a pregnancy study. The material was peripheral blood, obtained in the third trimester of pregnancy. The chain links TRBV7-2 to TRBJ1-2, with TRBD1 as a possible D gene (5 bases). This CDR3 reads CASSITPGGHPRYGYTF. CDR3 DNA sequence: TGTGCCAGCAGCATAACACCCGGGGGTCACCCTAGGTATGGCTACACCTTC.